A selection of T cell receptor beta chains follows, all from one sample in a study of cytomegalovirus exposure and HLA in healthy donors. The assay was immunoSEQ multiplex PCR, and TCRdb's table has in-frame clones only and misses some. Of more than 75,000 clones in the sample, approximately 69% were seen once. Sample: PBMCs. These receptors were obtained from a man aged 40-49 years in good health and CMV-seropositive. Both conserved end residues are part of each CDR3. Fields, in order: J gene, D gene, clone size, CDR3 length, V gene, CDR3 DNA, CDR3 protein. The D gene is left open where the match is weak. Only part of the rows carry a size: once, few, many, or a class if the clone is expanded.

J: TRBJ2-3; D: TRBD1; size: .; length: 14; V: TRBV6-1; DNA: TGTGCCAGCCGTCGGGGACAGGCCACAGATACGCAGTATTTT; CDR3: CASRRGQATDTQYF
J: TRBJ1-3; D: .; size: few; length: 13; V: TRBV7-2; DNA: TGTGCCAGCAGCTTGGCTTCTGGAAACACCATATATTTT; CDR3: CASSLASGNTIYF
J: TRBJ2-5; D: .; size: .; length: 12; V: TRBV7-9; DNA: TGTGCCAGCAGCCAGCAGGGAGAGACCCAGTACTTC; CDR3: CASSQQGETQYF
J: TRBJ1-4; D: TRBD1; size: .; length: 16; V: TRBV15; DNA: TGTGCCACCAGCTTCCCTACAGGGGTTGAGTCTGAAAAACTGTTTTTT; CDR3: CATSFPTGVESEKLFF
J: TRBJ2-7; D: .; size: .; length: 12; V: TRBV30; DNA: TGTGCCTGGAGAACGGGTCACTACGAGCAGTACTTC; CDR3: CAWRTGHYEQYF
J: TRBJ2-7; D: .; size: .; length: 13; V: TRBV6-1; DNA: TGTGCCAGCAGTCGGACAGCGTACGACGAGCAGTACTTC; CDR3: CASSRTAYDEQYF
J: TRBJ2-5; D: TRBD2; size: .; length: 16; V: TRBV5-4; DNA: TGTGCCAGCAGCCTGGTAGCGGGAGGGGATCAAGAGACCCAGTACTTC; CDR3: CASSLVAGGDQETQYF
J: TRBJ2-1; D: .; size: few; length: 16; V: TRBV6-4; DNA: TGTGCCAGCAGTGATTTTGGCCAGGCCTCCTACAATGAGCAGTTCTTC; CDR3: CASSDFGQASYNEQFF
J: TRBJ2-7; D: .; size: .; length: 16; V: TRBV7-9; DNA: TGTGCCAGCAGCTTAGTGGGGGGGCACCAGGGCTACGAGCAGTACTTC; CDR3: CASSLVGGHQGYEQYF
J: TRBJ1-2; D: .; size: .; length: 15; V: TRBV6-5; DNA: TGTGCCAGCAGTTACTCCGAGGGCGGCTACTATGGCTACACCTTC; CDR3: CASSYSEGGYYGYTF
J: TRBJ2-3; D: TRBD2; size: .; length: 16; V: TRBV6-4; DNA: TGTGCCAGCAGTGAACGAAGCGGGGGGGGCACAGATACGCAGTATTTT; CDR3: CASSERSGGGTDTQYF
J: TRBJ2-1; D: .; size: .; length: 12; V: TRBV7-9; DNA: TGTGCCAGCAGCTTAGGAACATCTGAGCAGTTCTTC; CDR3: CASSLGTSEQFF
J: TRBJ2-7; D: TRBD2; size: .; length: 15; V: TRBV28; DNA: TGTGCCAGCAGTCCGGGACTAGCGGGACCCGCCGAGCAGTACTTC; CDR3: CASSPGLAGPAEQYF
J: TRBJ2-1; D: TRBD2; size: .; length: 19; V: TRBV15; DNA: TGTGCCACCAGCAGACGGGACTACGACTACTCCCGTTCCTACAATGAGCAGTTCTTC; CDR3: CATSRRDYDYSRSYNEQFF
J: TRBJ2-7; D: .; size: .; length: 16; V: TRBV5-4; DNA: TGTGCCAGCACCGGCGAGGTAGCGGACCCCTCCTTAGAGCAGTACTTC; CDR3: CASTGEVADPSLEQYF
J: TRBJ2-1; D: TRBD2; size: once; length: 16; V: TRBV18; DNA: TGTGCCAGCTCACCACAGCGGGAGGGCTCCTACAATGAGCAGTTCTTC; CDR3: CASSPQREGSYNEQFF
J: TRBJ2-1; D: .; size: .; length: 14; V: TRBV4-2; DNA: TGTGCCAGCAGCCAAGATAGCGAAGTTAATGAGCAGTTCTTC; CDR3: CASSQDSEVNEQFF
J: TRBJ2-3; D: TRBD2; size: .; length: 15; V: TRBV30; DNA: TGTGCCTGGAGTATCCCTAGCGGTCACACAGATACGCAGTATTTT; CDR3: CAWSIPSGHTDTQYF
J: TRBJ1-2; D: .; size: .; length: 14; V: TRBV5-6; DNA: TGTGCCAGCAGCTTGGACAGAAAGGTACATGGCTACACCTTC; CDR3: CASSLDRKVHGYTF
J: TRBJ2-1; D: TRBD2; size: .; length: 14; V: TRBV5-4; DNA: TGTGCCAGCAGCGGACTAGCGGACTACAATGAGCAGTTCTTC; CDR3: CASSGLADYNEQFF
J: TRBJ2-7; D: .; size: .; length: 14; V: TRBV5-4; DNA: TGTGCCAGCAGCTTGACGGCGGTTGGCCCCGAGCAGTACTTC; CDR3: CASSLTAVGPEQYF
J: TRBJ2-5; D: TRBD2; size: .; length: 15; V: TRBV7-3; DNA: TGTGCCAGCAGCTTAATCCGCGGGAGTTTGGAGACCCAGTACTTC; CDR3: CASSLIRGSLETQYF
J: TRBJ2-1; D: TRBD2; size: .; length: 14; V: TRBV30; DNA: TGTGCCTGGAGTGGTGGCGGGGGGTACAATGAGCAGTTCTTC; CDR3: CAWSGGGGYNEQFF
J: TRBJ1-1; D: .; size: .; length: 14; V: TRBV5-6; DNA: TGTGCCAGCAGCTACGGGGATTTGAACACTGAAGCTTTCTTT; CDR3: CASSYGDLNTEAFF
J: TRBJ2-1; D: TRBD2; size: .; length: 16; V: TRBV11-2; DNA: TGTGCCAGCAGCTTATTCTCAGCGGGGGTTGGTAATGAGCAGTTCTTC; CDR3: CASSLFSAGVGNEQFF
J: TRBJ2-5; D: .; size: .; length: 13; V: TRBV7-7; DNA: TGTGCCAAAGCCCCGGGGAGGGGGGAGACCCAGTACTTC; CDR3: CAKAPGRGETQYF
J: TRBJ1-1; D: .; size: .; length: 14; V: TRBV7-6; DNA: TGTGCCAGCAGCTTAGTGGGGCAGAACACTGAAGCTTTCTTT; CDR3: CASSLVGQNTEAFF
J: TRBJ2-3; D: .; size: .; length: 17; V: TRBV14; DNA: TGTGCCAGCAGCCTCCCTTTTAGCATTCGGGGAGGTGCGACGCAGTATTTT; CDR3: CASSLPFSIRGGATQYF
J: TRBJ1-2; D: .; size: few; length: 14; V: TRBV6-5; DNA: TGTGCCAGCAGAAGTCAGGGTAACGGAGACGGCTACACCTTC; CDR3: CASRSQGNGDGYTF
J: TRBJ2-7; D: .; size: .; length: 12; V: TRBV12-5; DNA: TGTGCTAGTCCGACTTGGTCGAAGGAGCAGTACTTC; CDR3: CASPTWSKEQYF
J: TRBJ2-5; D: TRBD1; size: .; length: 17; V: TRBV15; DNA: TGTGCCACCAGCAGAGTCTTCGGGACAGGGGTAGTAGAGACCCAGTACTTC; CDR3: CATSRVFGTGVVETQYF
J: TRBJ2-7; D: TRBD2; size: .; length: 16; V: TRBV7-2; DNA: TGTGCCAGCAGCTCGCGGGTAGCGGGATTAACCTACGAGCAGTACTTC; CDR3: CASSSRVAGLTYEQYF
J: TRBJ2-2; D: TRBD1; size: .; length: 14; V: TRBV27; DNA: TGTGCCAGCAGGTTGACAGGGTCCGCCGGGGAGCTGTTTTTT; CDR3: CASRLTGSAGELFF
J: TRBJ2-1; D: TRBD1; size: .; length: 14; V: TRBV6-5; DNA: TGTGCCAGCAGTAGGGGACAGATACACAATGAGCAGTTCTTC; CDR3: CASSRGQIHNEQFF
J: TRBJ2-1; D: TRBD1; size: .; length: 15; V: TRBV5-1; DNA: TGCGCCAGCAGCTTGTCCGGGACAGCGGTGAATGAGCAGTTCTTC; CDR3: CASSLSGTAVNEQFF
J: TRBJ2-7; D: TRBD2; size: .; length: 14; V: TRBV7-8; DNA: TGTGCCAGCAGCCCGGGAGGGGTCTTGGTCGAGCAGTACTTC; CDR3: CASSPGGVLVEQYF
J: TRBJ2-7; D: TRBD1; size: .; length: 15; V: TRBV19; DNA: TGTGCCAGTAGTCCGCGGGACAGGGCCACCTACGAGCAGTACTTC; CDR3: CASSPRDRATYEQYF
J: TRBJ1-5; D: TRBD1; size: few; length: 14; V: TRBV2; DNA: TGTGCCAGCAGCCGACAGGGGGCTAATCAGCCCCAGCATTTT; CDR3: CASSRQGANQPQHF
J: TRBJ1-4; D: .; size: .; length: 12; V: TRBV30; DNA: TGTGCCTGGAGTCCGGGGAATGAAAAACTGTTTTTT; CDR3: CAWSPGNEKLFF
J: TRBJ2-3; D: TRBD2; size: .; length: 14; V: TRBV11-3; DNA: TGTGCCAGCAGCCCGACTAGCGCCCCAGATACGCAGTATTTT; CDR3: CASSPTSAPDTQYF
J: TRBJ2-2; D: TRBD1; size: .; length: 13; V: TRBV29-1; DNA: TGCAGCGGTGGACAGGGGGTAACCGGGGAGCTGTTTTTT; CDR3: CSGGQGVTGELFF
J: TRBJ2-5; D: .; size: .; length: 15; V: TRBV2; DNA: TGTGCCAGCAGTGAAGATGAGGGTTACCAAGAGACCCAGTACTTC; CDR3: CASSEDEGYQETQYF
J: TRBJ1-6; D: .; size: .; length: 15; V: TRBV21-1; DNA: TGTGCCAGCAGCAAGAGGACAGGGTATAATTCACCCCTCCACTTT; CDR3: CASSKRTGYNSPLHF
J: TRBJ2-3; D: .; size: .; length: 14; V: TRBV7-9; DNA: TGTGCCAGCAGCTTAGTGAGGCAGGGGCTTACGCAGTATTTT; CDR3: CASSLVRQGLTQYF
J: TRBJ2-7; D: .; size: .; length: 10; V: TRBV2; DNA: TGTGCCAGCAGTTCCGCCGGGCAGTACTTC; CDR3: CASSSAGQYF